Detailed here is one TCR beta chain. The record originates from a study of early T cells in non-severe SARS-CoV-2 infection. MiXCR was run by TCRdb on the 5' RACE reads, yielding one entry per CDR3 protein. This sample has some 90,000 distinct CDR3 sequences, with under 15% found just once. Germline values: CDR1 MNHNS, CDR2 SASEGT. Trimming took 4 bases from V and 2 from J, leaving 9 bases between them. The CDR3 spans 13 residues. Sequencing used whole blood. This clonotype was obtained from an adult who was a healthcare worker with PCR-confirmed SARS-CoV-2 infection or an uninfected control (not recorded which). The V and J genes are TRBV6-1 and TRBJ2-7; no definite D call. CDR3 bases: TGTGCCAGCAGTGCCGGAACCACCTACGAGCAGTACTTC. Translated: CASSAGTTYEQYF.